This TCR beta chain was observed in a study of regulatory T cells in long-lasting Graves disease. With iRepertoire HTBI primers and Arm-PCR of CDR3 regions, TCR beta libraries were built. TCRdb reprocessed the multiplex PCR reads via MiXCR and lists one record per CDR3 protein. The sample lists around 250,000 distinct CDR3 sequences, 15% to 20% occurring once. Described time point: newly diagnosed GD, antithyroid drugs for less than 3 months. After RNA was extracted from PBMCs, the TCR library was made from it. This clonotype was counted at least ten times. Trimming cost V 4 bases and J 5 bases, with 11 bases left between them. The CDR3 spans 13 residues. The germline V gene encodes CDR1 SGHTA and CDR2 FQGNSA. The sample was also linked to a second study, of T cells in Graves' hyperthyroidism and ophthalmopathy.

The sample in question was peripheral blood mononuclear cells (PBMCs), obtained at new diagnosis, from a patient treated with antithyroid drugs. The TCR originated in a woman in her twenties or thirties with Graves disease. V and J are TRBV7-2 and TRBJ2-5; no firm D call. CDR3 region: CASSSGGVETQYF. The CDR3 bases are TGTGCCAGCAGCTCGGGTGGGGTTGAGACCCAGTACTTC.